Sequencing of this TCR beta chain was carried out in a study of T-cell reconstitution after alpha-beta-depleted transplantation in children. The sample holds many counts of this clonotype. Molecular barcoding with unique molecular identifiers was used for the TCRbeta library. TCRdb used MiXCR to reprocess the PCR reads, holding one entry per CDR3 protein. The sample shows hundreds of thousands of distinct CDR3 sequences, around 10% of them seen only once. The receptor's source is a human donor who donated a stem cell graft to a child with acute lymphoblastic leukemia. The sequences come from PBMCs from the stem cell graft donor, collected from the stem cell graft.

In nucleotides, the CDR3 is TGTGCCACCAGTGATCCGAGACCGGGACTCCAGTCCCGGACCCAGTACTTC. It is translated as CATSDPRPGLQSRTQYF. V gene TRBV24-1 combines with J gene TRBJ2-5; D might be TRBD2 (6 bases). The CDR3 loop spans 17 amino acids. The V end lost 3 bases, the J end lost 7 bases, and 23 bases lay between the germline ends. Germline assignment: CDR1 KGHDR and CDR2 SFDVKD.